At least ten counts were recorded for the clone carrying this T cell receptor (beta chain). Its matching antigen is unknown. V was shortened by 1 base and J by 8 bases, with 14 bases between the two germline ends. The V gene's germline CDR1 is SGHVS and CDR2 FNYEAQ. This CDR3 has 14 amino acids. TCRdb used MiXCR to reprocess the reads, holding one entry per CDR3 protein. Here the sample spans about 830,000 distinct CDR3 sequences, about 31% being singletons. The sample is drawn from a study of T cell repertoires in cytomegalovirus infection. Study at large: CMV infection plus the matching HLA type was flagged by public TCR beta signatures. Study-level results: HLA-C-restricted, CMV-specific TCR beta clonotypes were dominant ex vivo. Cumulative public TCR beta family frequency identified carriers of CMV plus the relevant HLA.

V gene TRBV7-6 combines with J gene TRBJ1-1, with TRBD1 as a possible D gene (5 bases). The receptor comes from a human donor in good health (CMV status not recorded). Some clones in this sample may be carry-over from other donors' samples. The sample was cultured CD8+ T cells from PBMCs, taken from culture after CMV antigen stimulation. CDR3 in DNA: TGTGCCAGCAGCTTAGAGCGGGGCCCTAGGGAAGCTTTCTTT. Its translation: CASSLERGPREAFF.